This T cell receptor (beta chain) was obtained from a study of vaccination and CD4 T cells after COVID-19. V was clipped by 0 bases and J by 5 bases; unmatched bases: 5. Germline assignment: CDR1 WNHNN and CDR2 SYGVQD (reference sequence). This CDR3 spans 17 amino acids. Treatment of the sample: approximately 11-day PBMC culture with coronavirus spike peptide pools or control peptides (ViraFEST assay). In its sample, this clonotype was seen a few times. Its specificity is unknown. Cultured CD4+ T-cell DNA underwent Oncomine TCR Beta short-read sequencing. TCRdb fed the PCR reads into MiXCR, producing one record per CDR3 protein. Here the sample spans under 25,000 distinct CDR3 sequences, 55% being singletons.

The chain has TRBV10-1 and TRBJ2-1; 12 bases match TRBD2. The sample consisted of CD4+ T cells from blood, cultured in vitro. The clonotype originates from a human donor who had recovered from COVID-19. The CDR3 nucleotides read TGCGCCAGCAGTGAGTCGGGGGGACTAGCGGGCCACAATGAGCAGTTCTTC. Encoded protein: CASSESGGLAGHNEQFF.